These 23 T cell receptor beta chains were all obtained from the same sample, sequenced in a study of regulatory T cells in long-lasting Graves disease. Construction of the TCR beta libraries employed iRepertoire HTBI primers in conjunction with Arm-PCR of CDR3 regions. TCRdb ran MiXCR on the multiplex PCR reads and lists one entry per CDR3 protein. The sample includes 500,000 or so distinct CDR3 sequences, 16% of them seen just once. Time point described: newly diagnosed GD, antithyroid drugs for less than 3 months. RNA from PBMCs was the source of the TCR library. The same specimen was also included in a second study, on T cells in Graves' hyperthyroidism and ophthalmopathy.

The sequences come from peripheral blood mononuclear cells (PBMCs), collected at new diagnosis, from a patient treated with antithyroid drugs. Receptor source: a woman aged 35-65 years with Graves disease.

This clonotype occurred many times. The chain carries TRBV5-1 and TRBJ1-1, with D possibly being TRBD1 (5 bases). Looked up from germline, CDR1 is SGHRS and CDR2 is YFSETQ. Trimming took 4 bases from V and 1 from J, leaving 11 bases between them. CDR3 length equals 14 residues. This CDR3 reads CASSIGTSNTEAFF. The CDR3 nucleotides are TGCGCCAGCAGCATCGGGACGTCGAACACTGAAGCTTTCTTT.

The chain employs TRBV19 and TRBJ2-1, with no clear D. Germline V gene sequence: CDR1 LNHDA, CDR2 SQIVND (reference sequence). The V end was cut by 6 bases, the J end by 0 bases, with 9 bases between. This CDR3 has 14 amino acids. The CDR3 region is CASSPTNSYNEQFF. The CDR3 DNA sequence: TGTGCCAGTAGCCCTACTAACTCCTACAATGAGCAGTTCTTC.

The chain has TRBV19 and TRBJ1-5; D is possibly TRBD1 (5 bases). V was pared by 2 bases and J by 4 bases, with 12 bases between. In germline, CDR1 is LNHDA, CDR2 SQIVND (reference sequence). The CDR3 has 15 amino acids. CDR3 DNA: TGTGCCAGTAGTATACGGGGGTCGGGGAATCAGCCCCAGCATTTT. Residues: CASSIRGSGNQPQHF.

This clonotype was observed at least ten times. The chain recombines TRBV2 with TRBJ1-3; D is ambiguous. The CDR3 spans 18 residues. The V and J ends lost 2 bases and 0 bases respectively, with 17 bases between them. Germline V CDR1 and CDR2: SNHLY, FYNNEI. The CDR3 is CASSELGRELYSGNTIYF. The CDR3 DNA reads TGTGCCAGCAGTGAATTAGGGCGGGAATTATACTCTGGAAACACCATATATTTT.

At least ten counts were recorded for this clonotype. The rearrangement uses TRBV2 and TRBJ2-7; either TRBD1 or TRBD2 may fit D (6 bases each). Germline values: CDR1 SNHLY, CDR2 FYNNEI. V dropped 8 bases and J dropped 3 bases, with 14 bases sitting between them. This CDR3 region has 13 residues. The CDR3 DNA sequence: TGTGCCAGCTCGTCGGGGGCGAACTACGAGCAGTACTTC. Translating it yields CASSSGANYEQYF.

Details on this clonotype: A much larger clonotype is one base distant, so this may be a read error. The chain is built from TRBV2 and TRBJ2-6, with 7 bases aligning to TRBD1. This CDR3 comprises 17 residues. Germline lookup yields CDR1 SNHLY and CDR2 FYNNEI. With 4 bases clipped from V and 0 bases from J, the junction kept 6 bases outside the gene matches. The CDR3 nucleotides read TGTGCCAGCAGTGTGGTGCCAGGGGGCTCTGGGGCCAACGTCCTGACTTTC. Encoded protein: CASSVVPGGSGANVLTF.

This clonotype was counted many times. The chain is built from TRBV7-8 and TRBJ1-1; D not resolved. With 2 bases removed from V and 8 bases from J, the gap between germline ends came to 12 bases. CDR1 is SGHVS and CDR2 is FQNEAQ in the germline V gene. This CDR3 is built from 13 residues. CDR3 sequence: CASSLYGCSEAFF. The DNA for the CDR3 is TGTGCCAGCAGCTTATACGGTTGTTCCGAAGCTTTCTTT.

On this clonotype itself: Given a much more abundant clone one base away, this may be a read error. The CDR3 loop is CSVSGEEIQYF. In DNA, the CDR3 is TGCAGCGTTTCGGGGGAAGAGATCCAGTACTTC. The rearrangement uses TRBV29-1 and TRBJ2-3, with a weak D call TRBD2 (6 bases). The DNA end is a closer match to TRBJ2-5, so the J assignment may be wrong. This CDR3 comprises 11 residues. Germline V gives CDR1 SQVTM, CDR2 ANQGSEA.

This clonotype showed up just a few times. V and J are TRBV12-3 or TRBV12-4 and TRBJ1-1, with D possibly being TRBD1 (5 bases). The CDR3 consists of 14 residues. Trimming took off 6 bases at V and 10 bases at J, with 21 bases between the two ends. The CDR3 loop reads CASRAGTAPGGAFF. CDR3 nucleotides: TGTGCCAGCAGGGCCGGGACGGCCCCGGGAGGAGCTTTCTTT.

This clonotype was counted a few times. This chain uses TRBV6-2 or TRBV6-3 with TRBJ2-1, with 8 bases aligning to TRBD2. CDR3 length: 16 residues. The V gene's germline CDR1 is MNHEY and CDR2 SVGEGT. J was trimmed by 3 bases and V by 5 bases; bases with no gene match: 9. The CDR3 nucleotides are TGTGCCAGCAGTGAAGAGGGGCGGGGGGTCTACAATGAGCAGTTCTTC. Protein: CASSEEGRGVYNEQFF.

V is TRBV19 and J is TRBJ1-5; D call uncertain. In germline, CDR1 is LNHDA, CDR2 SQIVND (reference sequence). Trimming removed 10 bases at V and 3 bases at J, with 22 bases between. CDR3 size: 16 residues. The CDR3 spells CATTQRAPTNNQPQHF. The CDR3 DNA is TGTGCCACCACCCAGCGGGCGCCGACAAACAATCAGCCCCAGCATTTT. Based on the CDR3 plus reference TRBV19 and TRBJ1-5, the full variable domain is DGGITQSPKYLFRKEGQNVTLSCEQNLNHDAMYWYRQDPGQGLRLIYYSQIVNDFQKGDIAEGYSVSREKKESFPLTVTSAQKNPTAFYLCATTQRAPTNNQPQHFGDGTRLSIL.

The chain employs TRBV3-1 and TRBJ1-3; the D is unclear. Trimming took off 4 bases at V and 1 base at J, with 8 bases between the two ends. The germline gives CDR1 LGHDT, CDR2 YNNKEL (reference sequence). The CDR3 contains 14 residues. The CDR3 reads CASSPFPSGNTIYF. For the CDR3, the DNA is TGTGCCAGCAGCCCATTCCCATCTGGAAACACCATATATTTT.

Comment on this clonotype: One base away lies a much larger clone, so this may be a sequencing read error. The CDR3 region has the DNA TGTGCCAGCAGTTGGGGAGTTGGTCACTACGAGCGGTACTTC. Translation gives CASSWGVGHYERYF. This rearrangement joins TRBV12-3 or TRBV12-4 to TRBJ2-7, with a weak D call TRBD2 (5 bases). The CDR3 is 14 residues long.

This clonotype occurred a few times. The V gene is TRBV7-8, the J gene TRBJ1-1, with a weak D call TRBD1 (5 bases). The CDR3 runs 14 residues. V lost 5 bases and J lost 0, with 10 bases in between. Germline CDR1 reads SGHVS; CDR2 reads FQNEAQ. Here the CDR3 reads CASSPSGVNTEAFF. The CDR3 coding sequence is TGTGCCAGCAGCCCCTCGGGGGTGAACACTGAAGCTTTCTTT.

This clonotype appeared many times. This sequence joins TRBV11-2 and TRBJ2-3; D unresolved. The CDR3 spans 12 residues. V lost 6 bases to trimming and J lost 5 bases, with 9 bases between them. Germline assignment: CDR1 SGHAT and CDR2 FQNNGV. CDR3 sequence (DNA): TGTGCCAGCAGGGCAGGATTAGATACGCAGTATTTT. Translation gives CASRAGLDTQYF.

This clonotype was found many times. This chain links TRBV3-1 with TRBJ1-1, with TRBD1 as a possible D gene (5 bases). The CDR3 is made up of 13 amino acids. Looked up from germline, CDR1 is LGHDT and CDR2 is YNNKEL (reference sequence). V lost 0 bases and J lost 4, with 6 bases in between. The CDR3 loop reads CASSQDGGTEAFF. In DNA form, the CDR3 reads TGTGCCAGCAGCCAAGACGGGGGCACTGAAGCTTTCTTT.

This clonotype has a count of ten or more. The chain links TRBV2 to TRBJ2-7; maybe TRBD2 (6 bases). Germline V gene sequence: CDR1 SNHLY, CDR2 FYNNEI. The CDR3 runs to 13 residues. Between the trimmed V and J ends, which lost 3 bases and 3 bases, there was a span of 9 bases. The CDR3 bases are TGTGCCAGCAGTGAGCGGGGCCTCTACGAGCAGTACTTC. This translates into CASSERGLYEQYF.

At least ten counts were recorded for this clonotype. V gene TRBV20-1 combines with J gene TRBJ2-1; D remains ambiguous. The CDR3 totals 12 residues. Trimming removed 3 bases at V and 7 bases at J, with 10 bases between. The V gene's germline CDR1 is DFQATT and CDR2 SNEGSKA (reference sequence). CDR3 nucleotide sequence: TGCAGTGCTAGCGCTAGGACGAATGAGCAGTTCTTC. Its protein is CSASARTNEQFF.

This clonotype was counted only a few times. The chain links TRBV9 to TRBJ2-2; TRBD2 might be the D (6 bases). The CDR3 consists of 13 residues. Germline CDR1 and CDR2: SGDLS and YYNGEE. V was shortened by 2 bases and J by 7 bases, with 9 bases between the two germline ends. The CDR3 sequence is CASSVGGSGELFF. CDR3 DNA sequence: TGTGCCAGCAGCGTTGGAGGGAGCGGGGAGCTGTTTTTT.

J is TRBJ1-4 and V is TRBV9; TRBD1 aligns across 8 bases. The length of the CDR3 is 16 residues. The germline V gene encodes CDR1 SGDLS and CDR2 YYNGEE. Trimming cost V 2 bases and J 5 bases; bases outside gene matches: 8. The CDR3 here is CASSVELRTGNEKLFF. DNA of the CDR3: TGTGCCAGCAGCGTGGAACTTAGGACAGGGAATGAAAAACTGTTTTTT.

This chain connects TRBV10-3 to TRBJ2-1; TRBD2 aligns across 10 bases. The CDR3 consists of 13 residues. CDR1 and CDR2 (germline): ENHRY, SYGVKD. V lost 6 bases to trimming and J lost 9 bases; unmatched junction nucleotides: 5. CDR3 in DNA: TGTGCCATCAGGCTTAGCGGGGGGTTTGAGCAGTTCTTC. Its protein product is CAIRLSGGFEQFF.

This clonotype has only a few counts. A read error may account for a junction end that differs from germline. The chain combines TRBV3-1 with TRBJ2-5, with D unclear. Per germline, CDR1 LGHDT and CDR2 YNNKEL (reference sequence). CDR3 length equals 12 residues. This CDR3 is CAGSQDRLTQYF. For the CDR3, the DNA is TGTGCCGGCAGCCAAGATCGGTTGACCCAGTACTTC.

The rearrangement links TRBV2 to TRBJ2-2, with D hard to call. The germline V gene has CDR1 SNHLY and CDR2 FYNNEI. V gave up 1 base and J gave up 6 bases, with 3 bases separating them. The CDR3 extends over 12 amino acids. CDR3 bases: TGTGCCAGCAGTGAAGGGCCCGGGGAGCTGTTTTTT. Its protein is CASSEGPGELFF.